Given below is one T cell receptor (beta chain) in context. As yet, its antigen is unknown. This sample is drawn from a study of cytomegalovirus exposure and HLA in healthy donors. PCR employed 60 Vbeta and 13 Jbeta primers. Libraries were prepared by immunoSEQ multiplex PCR; TCRdb keeps only in-frame clonotypes and omits some of them. This table has some 150,000 clones, approximately 80% appearing once. V was trimmed by 6 bases and J by 2 bases, leaving 10 bases between them. The CDR3 contains 13 residues. Per germline, CDR1 LGHNT and CDR2 FRNRAP. The study's findings and limits: In an earlier analysis, most TCR beta V segments were productive about 87% or about 30% of the time.

The sample taken for sequencing was PBMCs. The TCR was taken from a woman between 40 and 50 years old in good health and CMV-seronegative. The chain employs TRBV12-5 and TRBJ1-2; D may be TRBD1 (6 bases). The CDR3 loop is CASGQGSNYGYTF. CDR3 DNA sequence: TGTGCTAGTGGCCAGGGGTCCAACTATGGCTACACCTTC. Looking up the rest from reference TRBV12-5 and TRBJ1-2 gives the full variable domain: DARVTQTPRHKVTEMGQEVTMRCQPILGHNTVFWYRQTMMQGLELLAYFRNRAPLDDSGMPKDRFSAEMPDATLATLKIQPSEPRDSAVYFCASGQGSNYGYTFGSGTRLTVV.